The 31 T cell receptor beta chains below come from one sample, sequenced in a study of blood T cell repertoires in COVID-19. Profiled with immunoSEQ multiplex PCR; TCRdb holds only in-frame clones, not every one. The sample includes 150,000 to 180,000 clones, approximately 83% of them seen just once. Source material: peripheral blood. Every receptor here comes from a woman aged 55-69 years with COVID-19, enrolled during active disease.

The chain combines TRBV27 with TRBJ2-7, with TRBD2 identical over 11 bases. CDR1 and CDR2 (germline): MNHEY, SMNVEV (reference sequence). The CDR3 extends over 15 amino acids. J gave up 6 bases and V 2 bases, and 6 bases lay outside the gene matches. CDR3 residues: CASSLGGLAGGEQYF. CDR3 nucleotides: TGTGCCAGCAGTTTAGGGGGCCTAGCGGGAGGCGAGCAGTACTTC.

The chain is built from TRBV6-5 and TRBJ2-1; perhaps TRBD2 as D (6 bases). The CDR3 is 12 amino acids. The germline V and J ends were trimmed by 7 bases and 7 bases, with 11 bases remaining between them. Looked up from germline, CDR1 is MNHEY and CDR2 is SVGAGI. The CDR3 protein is CASTPAGNEQFF. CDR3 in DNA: TGTGCCAGCACCCCGGCGGGAAATGAGCAGTTCTTC.

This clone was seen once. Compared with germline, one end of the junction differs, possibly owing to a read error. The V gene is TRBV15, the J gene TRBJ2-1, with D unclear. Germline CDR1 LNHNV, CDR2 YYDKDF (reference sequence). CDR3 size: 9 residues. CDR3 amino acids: CATSRDPIF. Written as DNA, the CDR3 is TGTGCCACCAGCAGAGATCCCATCTTC.

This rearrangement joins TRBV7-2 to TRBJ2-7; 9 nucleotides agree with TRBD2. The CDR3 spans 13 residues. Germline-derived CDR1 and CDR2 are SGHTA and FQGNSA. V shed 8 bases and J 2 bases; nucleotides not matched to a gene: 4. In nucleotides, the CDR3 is TGTGCCAGCGGAACTAGCGGGCCCTACGAGCAGTACTTC. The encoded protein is CASGTSGPYEQYF.

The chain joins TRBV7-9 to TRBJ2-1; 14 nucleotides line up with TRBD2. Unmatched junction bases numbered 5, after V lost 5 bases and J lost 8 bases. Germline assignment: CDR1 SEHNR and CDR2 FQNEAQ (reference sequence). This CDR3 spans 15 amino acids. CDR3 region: CASSMGLAGVDEQFF. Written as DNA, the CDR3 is TGTGCCAGCAGCATGGGACTAGCGGGGGTCGATGAGCAGTTCTTC.

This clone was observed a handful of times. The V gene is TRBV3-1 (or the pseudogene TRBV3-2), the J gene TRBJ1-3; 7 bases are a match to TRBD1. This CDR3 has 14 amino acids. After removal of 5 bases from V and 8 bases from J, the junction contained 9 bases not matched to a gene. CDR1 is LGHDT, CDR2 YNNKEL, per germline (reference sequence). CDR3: CASSYHRGRDTIYF. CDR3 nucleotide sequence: TGTGCCAGCAGCTACCACAGGGGCCGGGACACCATATATTTT.

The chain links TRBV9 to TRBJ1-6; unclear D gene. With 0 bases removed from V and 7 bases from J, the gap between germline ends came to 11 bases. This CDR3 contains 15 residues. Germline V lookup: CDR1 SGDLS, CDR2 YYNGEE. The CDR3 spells CASSVETAWNSPLHF. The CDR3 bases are TGTGCCAGCAGCGTAGAAACCGCGTGGAATTCACCCCTCCACTTT. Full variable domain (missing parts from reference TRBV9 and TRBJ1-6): DSGVTQTPKHLITATGQRVTLRCSPRSGDLSVYWYQQSLDQGLQFLIQYYNGEERAKGNILERFSAQQFPDLHSELNLSSLELGDSALYFCASSVETAWNSPLHFGNGTRLTVT.

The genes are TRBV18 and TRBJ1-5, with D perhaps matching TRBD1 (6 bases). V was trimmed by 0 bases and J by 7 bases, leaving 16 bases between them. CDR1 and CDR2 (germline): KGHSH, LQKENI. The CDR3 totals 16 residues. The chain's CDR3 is CASSPPGAGRGQPQHF. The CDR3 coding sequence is TGTGCCAGCTCACCACCGGGGGCAGGGAGAGGGCAGCCCCAGCATTTT.

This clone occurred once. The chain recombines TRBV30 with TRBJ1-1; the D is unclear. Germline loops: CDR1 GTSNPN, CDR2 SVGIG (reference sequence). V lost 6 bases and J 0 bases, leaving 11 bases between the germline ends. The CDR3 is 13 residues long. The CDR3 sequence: CACRRTLNTEAFF. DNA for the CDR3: TGTGCCTGTCGCCGGACTCTGAACACTGAAGCTTTCTTT.

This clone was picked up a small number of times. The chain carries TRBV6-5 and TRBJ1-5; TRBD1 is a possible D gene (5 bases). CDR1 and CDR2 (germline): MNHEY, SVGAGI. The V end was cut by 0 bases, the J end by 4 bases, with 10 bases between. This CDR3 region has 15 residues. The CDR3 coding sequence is TGTGCCAGCAGTTACTCGGCAGGGAGGAATCAGCCCCAGCATTTT. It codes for CASSYSAGRNQPQHF.

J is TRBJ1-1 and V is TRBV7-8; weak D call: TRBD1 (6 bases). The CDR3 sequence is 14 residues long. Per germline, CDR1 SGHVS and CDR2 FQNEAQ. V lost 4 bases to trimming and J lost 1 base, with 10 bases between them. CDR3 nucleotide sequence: TGTGCCAGCAGCTATATACAGGGGAACACTGAAGCTTTCTTT. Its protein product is CASSYIQGNTEAFF.

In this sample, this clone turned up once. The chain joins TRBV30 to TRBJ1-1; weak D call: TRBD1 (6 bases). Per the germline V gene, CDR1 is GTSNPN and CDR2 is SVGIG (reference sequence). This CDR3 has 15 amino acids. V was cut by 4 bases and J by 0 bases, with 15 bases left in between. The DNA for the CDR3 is TGTGCCTGGAACCGGGACATTACCTTGAACACTGAAGCTTTCTTT. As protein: CAWNRDITLNTEAFF.

As DNA, the CDR3 is TGTGCCAGCAGTGATGGGGGGAATCAGCCCCAGCATTTT. Translated, it gives CASSDGGNQPQHF. The V and J genes are TRBV25-1 and TRBJ1-5; TRBD1 might be the D (5 bases). This CDR3 is 13 amino acids long. V lost 3 bases and J lost 4, with 7 bases in between. Looked up from germline, CDR1 is MGHDK and CDR2 is SYGVNS.

CDR3 in DNA: TGTGCCAGCAGCGTAGGTGAGCGGTGGAACACCGGGGAGCTGTTTTTT. This gives the protein CASSVGERWNTGELFF. The V call is TRBV9, the J call TRBJ2-2; the D gene is possibly TRBD2 (5 bases). The CDR3 spans 16 residues. The ends were cut back, 0 bases at V and 1 base at J, with 10 bases in the middle. Germline-derived CDR1 and CDR2 are SGDLS and YYNGEE.

CDR3 nucleotide sequence: TGTGCCAGCAGTTACTCGAGAGGTGGGAACACTGAAGCTTTCTTT. Translated: CASSYSRGGNTEAFF. The chain recombines TRBV6-5 with TRBJ1-1; no clear D gene. The CDR3 consists of 15 residues. Trimming shortened V by 0 bases and J by 1 base, and 9 bases separated the two germline ends. Germline loops: CDR1 MNHEY, CDR2 SVGAGI.

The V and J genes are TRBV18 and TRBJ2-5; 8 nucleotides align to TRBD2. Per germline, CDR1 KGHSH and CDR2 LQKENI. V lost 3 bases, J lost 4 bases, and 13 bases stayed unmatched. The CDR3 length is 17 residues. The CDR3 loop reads CASSPSRVSGSSETQYF. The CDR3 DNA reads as TGTGCCAGCTCACCCAGTAGGGTAAGCGGGAGTTCAGAGACCCAGTACTTC. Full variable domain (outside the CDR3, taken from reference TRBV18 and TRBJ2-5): NAGVMQNPRHLVRRRGQEARLRCSPMKGHSHVYWYRQLPEEGLKFMVYLQKENIIDESGMPKERFSAEFPKEGPSILRIQQVVRGDSAAYFCASSPSRVSGSSETQYFGPGTRLLVL.

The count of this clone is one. CDR3: CASSYSNQYGYTF. CDR3 coding DNA: TGTGCCAGCAGTTACTCGAATCAGTATGGCTACACCTTC. The chain joins TRBV6-5 to TRBJ1-2; D is unresolved. Germline CDR1 and CDR2: MNHEY and SVGAGI. V was pared by 0 bases and J by 5 bases, with 7 bases between. The CDR3 loop spans 13 amino acids.

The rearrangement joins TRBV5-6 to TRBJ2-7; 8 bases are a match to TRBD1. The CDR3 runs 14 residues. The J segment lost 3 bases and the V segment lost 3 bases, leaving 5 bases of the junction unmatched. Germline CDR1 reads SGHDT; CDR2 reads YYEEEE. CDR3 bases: TGTGCCAGCAGCTCCGGGACAGGTTTCTACGAGCAGTACTTC. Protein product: CASSSGTGFYEQYF.

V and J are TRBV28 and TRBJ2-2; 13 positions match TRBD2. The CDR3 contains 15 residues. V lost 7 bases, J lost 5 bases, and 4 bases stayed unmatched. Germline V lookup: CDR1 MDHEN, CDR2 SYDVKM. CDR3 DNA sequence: TGTGCCAGCACAGCGGGACTAGCGGGAACCGGGGAGCTGTTTTTT. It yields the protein CASTAGLAGTGELFF.

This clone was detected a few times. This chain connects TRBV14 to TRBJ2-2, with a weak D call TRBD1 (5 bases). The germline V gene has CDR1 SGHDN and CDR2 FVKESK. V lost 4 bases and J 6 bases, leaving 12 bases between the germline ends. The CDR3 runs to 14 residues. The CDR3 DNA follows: TGTGCCAGCAGCCCTCCTGGGGCCCCCGGGGAGCTGTTTTTT. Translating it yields CASSPPGAPGELFF.

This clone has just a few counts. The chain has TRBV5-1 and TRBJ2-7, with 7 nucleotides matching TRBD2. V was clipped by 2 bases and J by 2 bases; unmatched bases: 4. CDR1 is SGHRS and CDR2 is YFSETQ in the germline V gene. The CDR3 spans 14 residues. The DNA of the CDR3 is TGCGCCAGCAGCTTTCGGGAGGCCGCCTACGAGCAGTACTTC. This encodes CASSFREAAYEQYF.

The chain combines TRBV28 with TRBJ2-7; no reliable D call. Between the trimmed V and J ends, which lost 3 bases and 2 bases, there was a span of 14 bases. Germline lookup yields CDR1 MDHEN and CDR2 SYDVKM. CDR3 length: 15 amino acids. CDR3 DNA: TGTGCCAGCAGTTTTAAAATACGATGGCCCTACGAGCAGTACTTC. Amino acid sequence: CASSFKIRWPYEQYF.

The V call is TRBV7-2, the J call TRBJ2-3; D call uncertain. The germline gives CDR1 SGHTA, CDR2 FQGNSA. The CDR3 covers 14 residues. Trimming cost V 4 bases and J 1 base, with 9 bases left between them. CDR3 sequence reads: CASSSMAGTDTQYF. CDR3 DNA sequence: TGTGCCAGCAGCTCTATGGCGGGCACAGATACGCAGTATTTT.

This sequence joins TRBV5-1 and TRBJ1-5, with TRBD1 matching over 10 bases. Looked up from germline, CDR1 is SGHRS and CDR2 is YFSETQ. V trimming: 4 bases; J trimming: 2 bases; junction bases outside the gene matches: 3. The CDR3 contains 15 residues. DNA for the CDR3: TGCGCCAGCAGCGGAGGGACAGGGGGCAATCAGCCCCAGCATTTT. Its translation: CASSGGTGGNQPQHF.

The CDR3 loop is CASSLNAGGSYNEQFF. The CDR3 DNA follows: TGCGCCAGCAGCTTGAATGCGGGAGGCTCATACAATGAGCAGTTCTTC. The chain recombines TRBV5-1 with TRBJ2-1; the match to TRBD2 covers 8 bases. V lost 1 base to trimming and J lost 4 bases; unmatched junction nucleotides: 7. The CDR3 spans 16 residues. Germline V gives CDR1 SGHRS, CDR2 YFSETQ.

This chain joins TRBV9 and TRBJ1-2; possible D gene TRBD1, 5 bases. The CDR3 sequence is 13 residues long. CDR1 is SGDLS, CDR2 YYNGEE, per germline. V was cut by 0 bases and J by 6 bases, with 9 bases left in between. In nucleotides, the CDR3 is TGTGCCAGCAGCGTAGACCAGGGCCATGGCTACACCTTC. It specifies CASSVDQGHGYTF.

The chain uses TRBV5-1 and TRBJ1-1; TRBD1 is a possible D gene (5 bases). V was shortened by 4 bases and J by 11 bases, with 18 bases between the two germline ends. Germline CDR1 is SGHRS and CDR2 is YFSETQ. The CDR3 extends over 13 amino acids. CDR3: CASSLEGVDWAFF. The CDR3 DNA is TGCGCCAGCAGCCTAGAAGGGGTGGATTGGGCTTTCTTT.

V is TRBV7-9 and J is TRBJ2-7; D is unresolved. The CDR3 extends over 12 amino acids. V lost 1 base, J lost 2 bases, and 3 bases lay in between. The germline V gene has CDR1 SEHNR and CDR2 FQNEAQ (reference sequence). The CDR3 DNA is TGTGCCAGCAGCTTAGGTACCTACGAGCAGTACGTC. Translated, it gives CASSLGTYEQYV.

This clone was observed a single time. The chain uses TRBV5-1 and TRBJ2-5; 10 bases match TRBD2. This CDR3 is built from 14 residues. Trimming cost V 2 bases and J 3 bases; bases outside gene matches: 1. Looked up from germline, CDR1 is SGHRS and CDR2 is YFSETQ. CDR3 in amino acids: CASSFGLAEETQYF. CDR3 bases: TGCGCCAGCAGCTTCGGACTAGCGGAAGAGACCCAGTACTTC.

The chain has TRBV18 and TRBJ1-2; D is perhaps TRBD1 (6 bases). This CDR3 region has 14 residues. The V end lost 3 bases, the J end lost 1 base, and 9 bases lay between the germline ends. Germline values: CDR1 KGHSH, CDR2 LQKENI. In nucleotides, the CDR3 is TGTGCCAGCTCACCGTCACAGGGTAACTATGGCTACACCTTC. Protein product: CASSPSQGNYGYTF.

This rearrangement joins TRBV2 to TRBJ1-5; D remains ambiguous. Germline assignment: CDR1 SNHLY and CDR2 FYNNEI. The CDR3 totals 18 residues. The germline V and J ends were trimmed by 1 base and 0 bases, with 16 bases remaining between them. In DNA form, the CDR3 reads TGTGCCAGCAGTGAAGATTTCTGGCGGTTTGGTAGCAATCAGCCCCAGCATTTT. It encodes CASSEDFWRFGSNQPQHF.